Listed below are T cell receptor beta chains from one sample, sequenced in a study of molecular identifiers for immune sequencing clone quantification. A single record per CDR3 protein comes from TCRdb applying MiXCR to the PCR reads. Among approximately 550,000 distinct CDR3 sequences listed, 20% to 25% were seen once. Specimen: naive CD8+ T cells from blood, with Jurkat cell RNA spiked in. Source of these receptors: a human donor in good health. Some libraries in this study had Jurkat cell RNA spiked in. CDR3s include the opening cysteine and the closing phenylalanine or tryptophan. The D gene is left open where the match is weak. Some rows mark clone size as missing; the rest say once, few, many or name a class of expanded clone.

V gene	J gene	clone size	D gene	CDR3 DNA	CDR3 protein
TRBV12-3/TRBV12-4	TRBJ2-2	few	-	TGTGCCAGCAGTTTCGAGGACAGACTTCACACCGGGGAGCTGTTTTTT	CASSFEDRLHTGELFF
TRBV12-3/TRBV12-4	TRBJ2-1	-	TRBD2	TGTGCCAGCAGTTTGTTTGGGACTAGCGGGGGGAAGGAGCAGTTCTTC	CASSLFGTSGGKEQFF
TRBV6-5	TRBJ2-7	-	-	TGTGCCAGCAGTGAGGACGGGTTTCCCTACGAGCAGTACTTC	CASSEDGFPYEQYF
TRBV28	TRBJ2-5	-	TRBD2	TGTGCCGGCACCCTGGGGGAGGGCCGAGAGGAGACCCAGTACTTC	CAGTLGEGREETQYF
TRBV11-2	TRBJ2-2	-	TRBD2	TGTGCCAGCAGCTTAGGTGCGGGGGCCGGGGAGCTGTTTTTT	CASSLGAGAGELFF
TRBV6-2/TRBV6-3	TRBJ2-7	-	TRBD1	TGTGCCAGCAGCTACGATGGGACAGGGGGGAATTGGGAGCAGTACTTC	CASSYDGTGGNWEQYF
TRBV9	TRBJ2-5	many	TRBD2	TGTGCCAGCAGCGTATGGAGCGGGGAGTACCAAGAGACCCAGTACTTC	CASSVWSGEYQETQYF
TRBV9	TRBJ1-1	many	-	TGTGCCAGCAGCGTAGAGGCAGAGGGTACTGAAGCTTTCTTT	CASSVEAEGTEAFF
TRBV2	TRBJ1-5	few	TRBD1	TGTGCCAGCAGACCACAGGGGGCGGGGGCCCAGCATTTT	CASRPQGAGAQHF
TRBV2	TRBJ2-3	many	TRBD2	TGTGCCAGCAGTTGGACTAGCGGCACAGATACGCAGTATTTT	CASSWTSGTDTQYF
TRBV20-1	TRBJ2-3	few	-	TGCAGTGCTAGACAGGGGCCAACTAGCACAGATACGCAGTATTTT	CSARQGPTSTDTQYF
TRBV3-1	TRBJ2-7	-	TRBD1	TGTGCCAGCAGCCAAATCGGACAGGGTTACGAGCAGTACTTC	CASSQIGQGYEQYF
TRBV24-1	TRBJ2-1	many	-	TGTGCCACCAGTGATTTGCTAGACAATGAGCAGTTCTTC	CATSDLLDNEQFF
TRBV29-1	TRBJ1-4	many	-	TGCAGCGTATCCAGGGGTAATGAAAAACTGTTTTTT	CSVSRGNEKLFF
TRBV6-2/TRBV6-3	TRBJ2-7	-	-	TGTGCCAGCAGTTACGGGGCCGGAGTGACCTACGAGCAGTACTTC	CASSYGAGVTYEQYF
TRBV6-5	TRBJ1-1	many	TRBD1	TGTGCCAGCAGTTATTCTGCAGGGGGCCTGAACACTGAAGCTTTCTTT	CASSYSAGGLNTEAFF
TRBV12-3/TRBV12-4	TRBJ1-5	-	-	TGTGCCAGCAGTTTATCGGGGTACGACCAGCCCCAGCATTTT	CASSLSGYDQPQHF
TRBV18	TRBJ2-7	-	TRBD2	TGTGCCAGCTCACCAAATACCTTTGTCGGGGGGTACGAGCAGTACTTC	CASSPNTFVGGYEQYF
TRBV2	TRBJ1-4	-	TRBD1	TGTGCCAGCAGTCCGGGACAGCTCGATGAAAAACTGTTTTTT	CASSPGQLDEKLFF
TRBV25-1	TRBJ2-2	few	TRBD1	TGTGCCAGCAGTGAATATGCAGGGGGCTTGGCCGGGGAGCTGTTTTTT	CASSEYAGGLAGELFF
TRBV6-5	TRBJ1-1	-	TRBD1	TGTGCCGGCAGTTTCGGACAGGGACGCTCCAGGGCTTTCTTT	CAGSFGQGRSRAFF
TRBV20-1	TRBJ1-1	many	-	TGCAGTGTTCCTTGGAACACTGAAGCTTTCTTT	CSVPWNTEAFF
TRBV7-9	TRBJ2-1	many	-	TGTGCCAGCAGCCCAGGAGACTTAACCTACAATGAGCAGTTCTTC	CASSPGDLTYNEQFF
TRBV5-1	TRBJ2-3	-	TRBD2	TGCGCCAGCACTTCATATAGCGGGAGCACAGATACGCAGTATTTT	CASTSYSGSTDTQYF